The T cell receptor beta chain under discussion was sequenced for a study of OX40 agonist ivuxolimab in advanced cancers. Study-wide results and limits: Among the lowest peripheral clonal expansion occurred in 0.1-3.0 mg/kg partial responders. Expanded clones belonging to CD8+ T cells outnumbered, on average, those of CD4+.

Details on this clone: Its antigen is currently unknown.

Sequenced by immunoSEQ multiplex PCR; TCRdb stores in-frame clones only, minus some. This table has tens of thousands of clones, 85% to 90% appearing once. Individuals having autoimmune disease history or systemic immunosuppression were not enrolled. CDR1 is MGHRA and CDR2 is YSYEKL in the germline V gene. V was trimmed by 5 bases and J by 4 bases, leaving 19 bases between them. The CDR3 loop spans 16 amino acids. The sequence was obtained from an adult with an advanced solid tumor such as melanoma, head and neck, liver or kidney cancer. The rearrangement uses TRBV4-1 and TRBJ2-3; D not certain. The sample in question was CD4+ or CD8+ T cells sorted from blood, obtained in a trial of the OX40 agonist ivuxolimab. The CDR3 nucleotides read TGCGCCAGCAGCAAGGTCCTTGACGGTCGGGCAGATACGCAGTATTTT. Encoded protein: CASSKVLDGRADTQYF.